Each of the 24 T cell receptor beta chains below was sequenced from the same sample in a study of shared clonotypes between healthy human individuals. The table came from immunoSEQ multiplex PCR; TCRdb's copy has only in-frame clones and leaves some out. The repertoire holds about 2.3 million clones, approximately 93% seen once, with 0.35% to 0.5% in the top ten. The sample was naive CD4+ T cells from PBMCs. Subset in this sample: CD45RA+ positively selected. These receptors came from a man aged 18 to 29 in good health. Some clones in this sample may be carry-over from other donors' samples.

The chain couples TRBV18 to TRBJ2-3, with D unclear. The CDR3 extends over 14 amino acids. Trimming took 0 bases from V and 6 from J, leaving 10 bases between them. CDR1 KGHSH and CDR2 LQKENI come from the germline V gene. The CDR3 loop is CASSPPSLGDTQYF. The DNA for the CDR3 is TGTGCCAGCTCACCACCATCTCTCGGGGATACGCAGTATTTT.

This clone was counted between two and nine times. The same CDR3 arises from other DNA sequences in this sample as well. This chain connects TRBV7-2 to TRBJ1-1, with unresolved D. The CDR3 extends over 13 amino acids. Trimming shortened V by 3 bases and J by 1 base, and 6 bases separated the two germline ends. Germline CDR1 reads SGHTA; CDR2 reads FQGNSA. CDR3 sequence (DNA): TGTGCCAGCAGCTTCTCTCCGAACACTGAAGCTTTCTTT. This gives the protein CASSFSPNTEAFF.

The rearrangement links TRBV28 to TRBJ1-5, with D perhaps TRBD1 (6 bases). CDR1 is MDHEN, CDR2 SYDVKM, per germline. The CDR3 totals 16 residues. Trimming cost V 7 bases and J 2 bases, with 18 bases left between them. CDR3 protein: CASIFRGRTGNQPQHF. CDR3 sequence (DNA): TGTGCCAGCATCTTTAGGGGCCGGACAGGCAATCAGCCCCAGCATTTT.

The chain links TRBV7-6 to TRBJ1-4, with D unresolved. This CDR3 spans 13 amino acids. Germline V gene sequence: CDR1 SGHVS, CDR2 FNYEAQ. The V gene lost 0 bases and the J gene lost 8 bases, with 7 bases spanning the gap. CDR3 in DNA: TGTGCCAGCAGCTTAGCGGGGTCCGAAAAACTGTTTTTT. Amino acid sequence: CASSLAGSEKLFF. The whole variable domain, remainder taken from reference TRBV7-6 and TRBJ1-4, is GAGVSQSPRYKVTKRGQDVALRCDPISGHVSLYWYRQALGQGPEFLTYFNYEAQQDKSGLPNDRFSAERPEGSISTLTIQRTEQRDSAMYRCASSLAGSEKLFFGSGTQLSVL.

This clone was counted only a few times. The genes are TRBV10-1 and TRBJ1-1; no firm D call. The CDR3 has 17 residues. The germline V and J ends were trimmed by 0 bases and 4 bases, with 18 bases remaining between them. CDR1 and CDR2 (germline): WNHNN, SYGVQD (reference sequence). In DNA, the CDR3 is TGCGCCAGCAGTGAGTCGTGTCGAGGCGGCTTGCTCACTGAAGCTTTCTTT. Protein product: CASSESCRGGLLTEAFF.

The chain carries TRBV27 and TRBJ1-3; 9 bases are a match to TRBD1. This CDR3 region has 15 residues. Per the germline V gene, CDR1 is MNHEY and CDR2 is SMNVEV (reference sequence). J was trimmed by 0 bases and V by 5 bases; bases with no gene match: 2. The CDR3 nucleotides read TGTGCCAGCAGTGGGACAGGGAACTCTGGAAACACCATATATTTT. It is translated as CASSGTGNSGNTIYF.

V gene TRBV6-1 combines with J gene TRBJ2-3; 7 nucleotides agree with TRBD2. The ends lost 1 base at V and 0 bases at J; junction bases unmatched: 1. CDR1 is MNHNS, CDR2 SASEGT, per germline. The CDR3 spans 15 residues. As DNA, the CDR3 is TGTGCCAGCAGTGAAGATAGCGGGAGCACAGATACGCAGTATTTT. This translates into CASSEDSGSTDTQYF.

The chain couples TRBV28 to TRBJ1-5, with 8 bases lining up with TRBD1. V shed 6 bases and J 6 bases; nucleotides not matched to a gene: 10. Germline CDR1 is MDHEN and CDR2 is SYDVKM. The CDR3 is made up of 15 amino acids. CDR3 residues: CASSSSGTGGQPQHF. Written as DNA, the CDR3 is TGTGCCAGCAGCTCTTCCGGGACAGGTGGTCAGCCCCAGCATTTT.

J is TRBJ2-1 and V is TRBV18; 9 bases are a match to TRBD2. CDR3 length: 15 residues. V trimming: 6 bases; J trimming: 4 bases; junction bases outside the gene matches: 7. Germline V gene data show CDR1 as KGHSH and CDR2 as LQKENI. The CDR3 reads CASSEGREGYNEQFF. CDR3 coding DNA: TGTGCCAGCTCCGAAGGGCGGGAGGGGTACAATGAGCAGTTCTTC.

This chain connects TRBV6-6 to TRBJ1-1; no reliable D call. Trimming cost V 6 bases and J 8 bases, with 16 bases left between them. CDR1 is MNHNY and CDR2 is SVGAGI in the germline V gene (reference sequence). The CDR3 loop spans 13 amino acids. The DNA for the CDR3 is TGTGCCAGCAGCGGCCCCTGGGCCTCAGAAGCTTTCTTT. As protein: CASSGPWASEAFF.

The chain has TRBV6-1 and TRBJ2-2; D remains ambiguous. This CDR3 contains 13 residues. Germline-derived CDR1 and CDR2 are MNHNS and SASEGT. The V and J ends lost 2 bases and 4 bases respectively, with 5 bases between them. CDR3 in DNA: TGTGCCAGCAGTGAATACAGCACCGGGGAGCTGTTTTTT. It specifies CASSEYSTGELFF.

Turning to this clone: Since a much larger clone is just one base distant, this may be a read error. The V call is TRBV6-5, the J call TRBJ2-2; D is unresolved. Germline V lookup: CDR1 MNHEY, CDR2 SVGAGI. The length of the CDR3 is 13 residues. The V and J ends lost 2 bases and 3 bases respectively, with 4 bases between them. This CDR3 reads CASSYRDTGELFF. The DNA for the CDR3 is TGTGCCAGCAGTTACAGGGACACCGGGGAGCTGTTTTTT.

This rearrangement joins TRBV28 to TRBJ1-2, with D possibly matching TRBD1 (6 bases). Germline V gene data show CDR1 as MDHEN and CDR2 as SYDVKM. Trimming shortened V by 6 bases and J by 5 bases, and 16 bases separated the two germline ends. CDR3 length equals 14 residues. CDR3 residues: CASRRHGQPYGYTF. Written as DNA, the CDR3 is TGTGCCAGCAGGCGACACGGACAGCCATATGGCTACACCTTC.

The rearrangement uses TRBV5-6 and TRBJ2-7; 11 bases fit TRBD1. The CDR3 contains 15 residues. Germline values: CDR1 SGHDT, CDR2 YYEEEE. J lost 0 bases, V lost 6 bases, and 5 bases had no gene match. In nucleotides, the CDR3 is TGTGCCAGCAACAGGGACAGGGGGGGCTCCTACGAGCAGTACTTC. Translated, it gives CASNRDRGGSYEQYF. The full variable domain, its missing parts supplied by reference TRBV5-6 and TRBJ2-7, is DAGVTQSPTHLIKTRGQQVTLRCSPKSGHDTVSWYQQALGQGPQFIFQYYEEEERQRGNFPDRFSGHQFPNYSSELNVNALLLGDSALYLCASNRDRGGSYEQYFGPGTRLTVT.

V is TRBV5-1 and J is TRBJ2-4; no definite D call. This CDR3 is built from 12 residues. Looked up from germline, CDR1 is SGHRS and CDR2 is YFSETQ. V lost 4 bases to trimming and J lost 13 bases, with 15 bases between them. The CDR3: CASSHDTRLQYF. CDR3 bases: TGCGCCAGCAGCCATGACACCCGGTTGCAGTACTTC.

The chain recombines TRBV10-3 with TRBJ2-1; D gene ambiguous. The V gene's germline CDR1 is ENHRY and CDR2 SYGVKD. Trimming left V 4 bases short and J 8 bases short, with 12 bases between. This CDR3 has 13 amino acids. CDR3 bases: TGTGCCATCAGTGCCGGTTTGTGGGATGAGCAGTTCTTC. This codes for CAISAGLWDEQFF.

On this clone itself: A much larger clone lies one base from this, so it may be a read error. Other DNA sequences in this specimen translate into the identical CDR3. This chain links TRBV6-1 with TRBJ2-3; 10 bases map to TRBD1. CDR3 length equals 14 residues. Losses at the gene ends were 6 bases for V and 1 base for J; bases not matched to a gene: 1. Germline CDR1 reads MNHNS; CDR2 reads SASEGT. This CDR3 reads CASRGTGGTDTQYF. For the CDR3, the DNA is TGTGCCAGCAGAGGGACAGGGGGCACAGATACGCAGTATTTT.

The chain joins TRBV28 to TRBJ2-7; no reliable D call. Germline V gene sequence: CDR1 MDHEN, CDR2 SYDVKM. The CDR3 consists of 12 residues. The germline V and J ends were trimmed by 5 bases and 0 bases, with 5 bases remaining between them. This chain's CDR3 is CASSPLSYEQYF. The CDR3 coding sequence is TGTGCCAGCAGTCCCCTCTCCTACGAGCAGTACTTC.

The rearrangement joins TRBV30 to TRBJ2-7; D possibly corresponds to TRBD1 (5 bases). V was pared by 5 bases and J by 1 base, with 9 bases between. The CDR3 sequence is 12 residues long. The germline gives CDR1 GTSNPN, CDR2 SVGIG (reference sequence). The CDR3 sequence is CAWGPGSYEQYF. DNA for the CDR3: TGTGCCTGGGGTCCAGGGTCCTACGAGCAGTACTTC.

On this clone itself: The same CDR3 is also encoded by other DNA sequences in this sample. The chain has TRBV6-1 and TRBJ1-2; TRBD1 matches 7 bases. The CDR3 has 13 amino acids. From germline, CDR1 is MNHNS and CDR2 SASEGT. Germline trimming cut 10 bases from V and 0 bases from J; bases unmatched to any gene: 5. In nucleotides, the CDR3 is TGTGCCACCGCAGGGGGAACTAACTATGGCTACACCTTC. Its translation is CATAGGTNYGYTF.

The rearrangement uses TRBV30 and TRBJ1-1; tentatively, D is TRBD1 (6 bases). The CDR3 runs to 12 residues. CDR1 is GTSNPN and CDR2 is SVGIG in the germline V gene (reference sequence). V lost 5 bases and J 2 bases, leaving 9 bases between the germline ends. The CDR3 nucleotides are TGTGCCTGGGGGGACACCAACACTGAAGCTTTCTTT. It translates to CAWGDTNTEAFF.

The genes are TRBV9 and TRBJ2-5; D remains unclear. CDR3 length: 16 residues. Looked up from germline, CDR1 is SGDLS and CDR2 is YYNGEE. V lost 3 bases and J lost 2, with 17 bases in between. CDR3 DNA sequence: TGTGCCAGCAGCGCGCGGAAGGGCCTATTTCAAGAGACCCAGTACTTC. This gives the protein CASSARKGLFQETQYF.

This sequence joins TRBV9 and TRBJ2-7; 7 positions agree with TRBD1. The V segment lost 0 bases and the J segment 4 bases; nucleotides outside the gene matches: 7. CDR3 length: 15 amino acids. Germline V gene lookup returns CDR1 SGDLS and CDR2 YYNGEE. The CDR3 sequence: CASSVAVGRGYEQYF. The CDR3 nucleotides are TGTGCCAGCAGCGTAGCGGTCGGCAGGGGGTACGAGCAGTACTTC.

The chain uses TRBV27 and TRBJ2-2; the D gene is possibly TRBD1 (6 bases). The CDR3 extends over 15 amino acids. V lost 4 bases and J lost 1, with 10 bases in between. Germline CDR1 MNHEY, CDR2 SMNVEV (reference sequence). The CDR3 reads CASSSWDKNTGELFF. The CDR3 region has the DNA TGTGCCAGCAGTTCATGGGACAAGAACACCGGGGAGCTGTTTTTT.